The clone carrying this T cell receptor (beta chain) was seen repeatedly, ten times or more. This entry belongs to a study of read filtering for tumor transcriptome and immune sequencing. Background on the study: By R-ISS, stages I, II and III held approximately 8, 16 and 7 patients. Transcriptome libraries were built from DNase-treated RNA. Per sample, TCR-region reads ranged about 4 to 11 million by IR-seq, roughly 80 to 1273 by RNA-seq.

The junction had 12 bases not matched to a gene; V was cut back by 5 bases and J by 0 bases. The CDR3 extends over 20 amino acids. From germline, CDR1 is ENHRY and CDR2 SYGVKD. Sampling of bone marrow took place during active disease in every patient. From approximately 430 ng of RNA, a library with molecular barcoded alpha/delta and beta/gamma adaptors was made. MiXCR, applied by TCRdb to the reads, yields one record per CDR3 protein. The table shows roughly 59,000 distinct CDR3 sequences, with around 19% occurring only once. The source of this sequence is a donor aged 40 or over with multiple myeloma. The sequenced sample was a population of CD138-negative cells sorted from bone marrow. The V call is TRBV10-3, the J call TRBJ2-6; 11 nucleotides match TRBD2. The CDR3 DNA follows: TGTGCCATCAGTAAACGGACTAGCGGGTTGTCCCTCTCTGGGGCCAACGTCCTGACTTTC. Translated, it gives CAISKRTSGLSLSGANVLTF.